A single sample is the source of the 5 T cell receptor beta chains below, sequenced in a study of blood T cell repertoires in COVID-19 (dated by TCRdb to about 2020). To prepare the library, the immunoSEQ multiplex PCR assay was applied. TCRdb holds this immuneACCESS table with in-frame rearrangements only. Some clones are missing; in checked studies, unresolved V genes explain under half, and the rest has no known cause. This sample gives around 250,000 clones in total; approximately 85% of them show up just once. The top ten clonotypes cover approximately 9.6% of the sample. Sample: PBMCs or T cells enriched from blood (not recorded which). These receptors were obtained from a woman between 45 and 60 years old with acute COVID-19.

The chain links TRBV6-9 to TRBJ2-1, with a tentative D call TRBD2 (6 bases). The CDR3 is 15 residues long. V lost 3 bases to trimming and J lost 9 bases, with 18 bases between them. Germline values: CDR1 MNHGY, CDR2 SVAAGI. The CDR3 loop reads CASSYLPTPRGEQFF. The CDR3, as DNA: TGTGCCAGCAGTTACCTACCTACCCCGCGGGGTGAGCAGTTCTTC.

V gene TRBV15 combines with J gene TRBJ1-2; 8 bases align to TRBD1. V lost 0 bases and J lost 4; bases outside the gene matches: 10. CDR1 is LNHNV and CDR2 is YYDKDF in the germline V gene (reference sequence). This CDR3 region has 17 residues. The CDR3 coding sequence is TGTGCCACCAGCAGAGATTTGGGGCGCACAGGGGGCTATGGCTACACCTTC. This translates into CATSRDLGRTGGYGYTF.

This clone showed up just a few times. This same CDR3 is encoded by further DNA sequences in the sample. This chain joins TRBV18 and TRBJ1-1, with 11 bases fitting TRBD1. The ends lost 3 bases at V and 4 bases at J; junction bases unmatched: 1. The germline CDR1 and CDR2 sequences are KGHSH and LQKENI. This CDR3 comprises 14 residues. The CDR3 spells CASSPGTGGTEAFF. CDR3 nucleotides: TGTGCCAGCTCACCTGGGACAGGGGGCACTGAAGCTTTCTTT.

The chain uses TRBV30 and TRBJ1-6; D is unresolved. This CDR3 has 13 residues. Germline V lookup: CDR1 GTSNPN, CDR2 SVGIG (reference sequence). V dropped 1 base and J dropped 3 bases, with 4 bases sitting between them. This CDR3 is CAWSAIYNSPLHF. The CDR3 DNA reads TGTGCCTGGAGTGCTATCTATAATTCACCCCTCCACTTT.

V is TRBV6-2 or TRBV6-3 and J is TRBJ2-7; TRBD2 agrees at 14 bases. Germline V gene data show CDR1 as MNHEY and CDR2 as SVGEGT. CDR3 length equals 15 residues. The junction had 1 base not matched to a gene; V was cut back by 4 bases and J by 2 bases. CDR3 sequence reads: CASSSGLAGAYEQYF. CDR3 nucleotide sequence: TGTGCCAGCAGTTCGGGACTAGCGGGGGCCTACGAGCAGTACTTC.